This T cell receptor beta chain appears in the sequencing data of a study of regulatory T cells in long-lasting Graves disease. For the study at large: More than 5 years of antithyroid drugs with positive TSH receptor antibodies defined persistent Graves' disease. General study findings and limits: TRBV28, TRBJ1-2 and TRBJ2-5 were favored in persistent disease.

Building of the TCR beta libraries involved iRepertoire HTBI primers and Arm-PCR of CDR3 regions. Original data processing: Across the samples, identification revealed some 64 TRBV and 13 to 15 TRBJ segments. TCRdb redid the calling of the multiplex PCR reads with MiXCR, one entry per CDR3 protein. The V and J calls were not made by the authors but by TCRdb's processing. The sample carries hundreds of thousands of distinct CDR3 sequences, 25% to 30% recorded once. This CDR3 spans 13 amino acids. Looked up from germline, CDR1 is MNHEY and CDR2 is SVGEGT. Between the trimmed V and J ends, which lost 8 bases and 6 bases, there was a span of 17 bases. Indicated time point: persistent/refractory GD, antithyroid drugs over 5 years with positive TRAb. After RNA was extracted from PBMCs, the TCR library was made from it. Staff drew roughly 10 milliliters of peripheral blood into EDTA tubes. In this sample, this clonotype turned up a few times. Its antigen is still unknown.

The source is a female donor with Graves disease. Here the sequenced sample was peripheral blood mononuclear cells (PBMCs), taken when the disease was refractory, from a patient treated with antithyroid drugs. This rearrangement joins TRBV6-2 or TRBV6-3 to TRBJ2-7; D not resolved. The CDR3 region has the DNA TGTGCCAGCTCCCCCCAGGCAGGTGGCGAGCAGTACTTC. Protein product: CASSPQAGGEQYF.